One and the same sample provided the 28 T cell receptor beta chains below, sequenced in a study of human T cells and chemical hapten exposure. TCRdb independently ran MiXCR on the RACE reads; one entry per CDR3 protein. The sample carries approximately 59,000 distinct CDR3 sequences, approximately 6.5% recorded once. Time point defined: healthy volunteer bleed at 6 weeks. Unfractionated whole blood yielded the extracted total RNA. Sequencing was carried out using whole blood. The receptors shown here come from a female donor in good health. Some clones in this sample may be carry-over from other donors' samples.

In this sample, this clonotype turned up many times. The rearrangement links TRBV5-1 to TRBJ2-7; TRBD2 is a possible D gene (6 bases). Trimming cost V 3 bases and J 1 base, with 14 bases left between them. Germline lookup yields CDR1 SGHRS and CDR2 YFSETQ. The CDR3 is 15 amino acids. CDR3 residues: CASSSPGTASYEQYF. The CDR3, as DNA: TGCGCCAGCAGCTCCCCCGGGACTGCTTCCTACGAGCAGTACTTC.

This clonotype occurred many times. The CDR3 region has the DNA TGTGCCAGCAGCTTAGTGGGGTTGAACACTGAAGCTTTCTTT. Protein sequence: CASSLVGLNTEAFF. The chain links TRBV11-2 to TRBJ1-1, with D unresolved. V was pared by 1 base and J by 0 bases, with 6 bases between. Germline CDR1 is SGHAT and CDR2 is FQNNGV. There are 14 residues in the CDR3.

This clonotype was picked up a small number of times. The J gene is TRBJ2-5, the V gene TRBV24-1, with D perhaps matching TRBD1 (5 bases). The CDR3 contains 14 residues. Per the germline V gene, CDR1 is KGHDR and CDR2 is SFDVKD. V lost 1 base and J lost 5, with 10 bases in between. The CDR3 is CATSDLGHLETQYF. The CDR3 DNA reads TGTGCCACCAGTGATTTAGGACACCTCGAGACCCAGTACTTC.

This clonotype has ten or more counts. The chain has TRBV5-1 and TRBJ2-3; the D is unclear. CDR1 is SGHRS and CDR2 is YFSETQ in the germline V gene. V was cut by 4 bases and J by 3 bases, with 18 bases left in between. This CDR3 contains 16 residues. CDR3 protein: CASSGKGLVGTDTQYF. The CDR3 DNA follows: TGCGCCAGCAGCGGGAAGGGTCTCGTCGGGACAGATACGCAGTATTTT. Supplemented by reference TRBV5-1 and TRBJ2-3, the full variable domain reads KAGVTQTPRYLIKTRGQQVTLSCSPISGHRSVSWYQQTPGQGLQFLFEYFSETQRNKGNFPGRFSGRQFSNSRSEMNVSTLELGDSALYLCASSGKGLVGTDTQYFGPGTRLTVL.

This clonotype was observed at least ten times. V and J are TRBV29-1 and TRBJ2-1; tentative D call: TRBD2 (6 bases). Per germline, CDR1 SQVTM and CDR2 ANQGSEA. The V gene lost 4 bases and the J gene lost 6 bases, with 19 bases spanning the gap. This CDR3 contains 15 residues. The CDR3 reads CSVGEGAGGTNEQFF. CDR3 coding DNA: TGCAGCGTTGGAGAAGGTGCAGGAGGGACCAATGAGCAGTTCTTC.

This clonotype was observed a handful of times. V gene TRBV7-9 combines with J gene TRBJ2-4; the D gene is possibly TRBD2 (5 bases). Trimming stripped 5 bases from V and 0 bases from J, with 23 bases between. This CDR3 region has 19 residues. The germline V gene encodes CDR1 SEHNR and CDR2 FQNEAQ (reference sequence). The CDR3 sequence: CASSLILGTERLAKNIQYF. The CDR3 nucleotides read TGTGCCAGCAGCCTGATTTTGGGTACGGAGCGGCTAGCCAAAAACATTCAGTACTTC.

V is TRBV7-2 and J is TRBJ2-3, with 8 bases fitting TRBD2. Germline-derived CDR1 and CDR2 are SGHTA and FQGNSA. V shed 1 base and J 5 bases; nucleotides not matched to a gene: 8. The CDR3 consists of 16 residues. The CDR3 loop is CASSLGPAGGRDTQYF. As DNA, the CDR3 is TGTGCCAGCAGCTTAGGCCCTGCGGGAGGTAGAGATACGCAGTATTTT.

This clonotype was seen many times. One end of the junction does not line up with germline, which may come from a read error. The rearrangement uses TRBV6-2 or TRBV6-3 and TRBJ2-1; possible D gene TRBD2, 6 bases. CDR3 length: 13 residues. CDR1 is MNHEY and CDR2 is SVGEGT in the germline V gene. CDR3 loop: CASSQRPGLTLVF. CDR3 nucleotides: TGTGCCAGCAGTCAGAGGCCGGGACTTACCCTGGTCTTC.

The rearrangement uses TRBV12-3 or TRBV12-4 and TRBJ2-2, with 7 bases fitting TRBD2. CDR3 length: 15 amino acids. Trimming removed 6 bases from V and 3 bases from J; junction bases left unmatched: 7. CDR3 protein: CASSLERGYTGELFF. CDR3 coding DNA: TGTGCCAGCAGCCTAGAGCGGGGATACACCGGGGAGCTGTTTTTT.

This clonotype has more than one count but fewer than ten. The chain couples TRBV28 to TRBJ2-5; 7 bases map to TRBD1. V shed 1 base and J 4 bases; nucleotides not matched to a gene: 9. Germline V CDR1 and CDR2: MDHEN, SYDVKM. The CDR3 is 16 amino acids. As DNA, the CDR3 is TGTGCCAGCAGTTTATTCCCAGGGGGATCAGGAGAGACCCAGTACTTC. Its protein product is CASSLFPGGSGETQYF.

The chain carries TRBV6-1 and TRBJ2-3; possible D gene TRBD2, 6 bases. V was shortened by 4 bases and J by 2 bases, with 16 bases between the two germline ends. The CDR3 is 16 amino acids. Per the germline V gene, CDR1 is MNHNS and CDR2 is SASEGT. The CDR3 region has the DNA TGTGCCAGCAGTGCGAATCTAGCGAGAGACACAGATACGCAGTATTTT. Protein product: CASSANLARDTDTQYF.

This clonotype was detected many times. The chain links TRBV5-6 to TRBJ1-1; D not certain. The CDR3 extends over 14 amino acids. Germline values: CDR1 SGHDT, CDR2 YYEEEE. Trimming removed 5 bases at V and 4 bases at J, with 15 bases between. This CDR3 is CASRGLVARTEAFF. The DNA of the CDR3 is TGTGCCAGCAGGGGGTTAGTGGCACGCACTGAAGCTTTCTTT.

In its sample, this clonotype was seen many times. The V and J genes are TRBV6-2 or TRBV6-3 and TRBJ1-5, with a possible D match to TRBD1 (5 bases). V dropped 10 bases and J dropped 2 bases, with 9 bases sitting between them. This CDR3 spans 12 amino acids. Germline CDR1 MNHEY, CDR2 SVGEGT. The CDR3 DNA sequence: TGTGCCACCCGGGGGGGCAATCAGCCCCAGCATTTT. The encoded protein is CATRGGNQPQHF.

The chain recombines TRBV27 with TRBJ1-1; tentatively, D is TRBD1 (6 bases). Germline V gene sequence: CDR1 MNHEY, CDR2 SMNVEV (reference sequence). CDR3 size: 15 residues. The ends were cut back, 2 bases at V and 1 base at J, with 11 bases in the middle. As DNA, the CDR3 is TGTGCCAGCAGTTTACTTCCGACAGGGAACACTGAAGCTTTCTTT. Protein product: CASSLLPTGNTEAFF.

This clonotype was counted a few times. The chain couples TRBV19 to TRBJ2-2; 7 bases map to TRBD2. CDR1 LNHDA and CDR2 SQIVND come from the germline V gene (reference sequence). CDR3 size: 16 residues. V gave up 0 bases and J gave up 0 bases; unmatched junction bases: 1. As DNA, the CDR3 is TGTGCCAGTAGTATAGAGGGAGGGCCGAACACCGGGGAGCTGTTTTTT. This sequence encodes CASSIEGGPNTGELFF.

This chain uses TRBV2 with TRBJ2-2; TRBD2 is a possible D gene (6 bases). CDR1 is SNHLY, CDR2 FYNNEI, per germline. Trimming pared 7 bases from V and 0 bases from J, leaving 12 bases between. CDR3 size: 15 residues. CDR3 DNA sequence: TGTGCCAGCAACCCGGGACTCTCGAACACCGGGGAGCTGTTTTTT. This translates into CASNPGLSNTGELFF.

The rearrangement uses TRBV28 and TRBJ2-1; D may be TRBD2 (6 bases). With 3 bases removed from V and 5 bases from J, the gap between germline ends came to 11 bases. Per germline, CDR1 MDHEN and CDR2 SYDVKM. This CDR3 comprises 14 residues. CDR3 bases: TGTGCCAGCAGTTTTGGCGGGACCGACAATGAGCAGTTCTTC. The encoded protein is CASSFGGTDNEQFF.

This clonotype came up many times. The chain has TRBV6-1 and TRBJ2-7; D perhaps matches TRBD1 (6 bases). The CDR3 is 14 residues long. The V end lost 5 bases, the J end lost 0 bases, and 11 bases lay between the germline ends. Per the germline V gene, CDR1 is MNHNS and CDR2 is SASEGT. CDR3 in amino acids: CASSPRDNSYEQYF. The CDR3 DNA follows: TGTGCCAGCAGTCCCCGGGACAACTCCTACGAGCAGTACTTC.

The chain carries TRBV5-6 and TRBJ1-5, with D possibly matching TRBD1 (5 bases). Germline-derived CDR1 and CDR2 are SGHDT and YYEEEE. The V end was cut by 4 bases, the J end by 0 bases, with 14 bases between. This CDR3 is built from 16 residues. CDR3 DNA: TGTGCCAGCAGCCGGGGACCCTTCCATAGCAATCAGCCCCAGCATTTT. Translated: CASSRGPFHSNQPQHF.

This clonotype was counted many times. The J gene is TRBJ2-3, the V gene TRBV29-1, with a tentative D call TRBD2 (6 bases). Germline V gives CDR1 SQVTM, CDR2 ANQGSEA. The CDR3 consists of 14 residues. Trimming took off 1 base at V and 3 bases at J, with 11 bases between the two ends. CDR3 sequence: CSVEVGGPTDTQYF. The DNA for the CDR3 is TGCAGCGTTGAAGTGGGGGGTCCGACAGATACGCAGTATTTT.

This clonotype was seen more than once but under ten times. The CDR3 sequence is CSVGERGNEQFF. CDR3 bases: TGCAGCGTTGGAGAGCGGGGAAATGAGCAGTTCTTC. This chain joins TRBV29-1 and TRBJ2-1; 7 nucleotides agree with TRBD2. This CDR3 has 12 amino acids. Germline V CDR1 and CDR2: SQVTM, ANQGSEA. V shed 4 bases, J shed 7 bases, and the junction held 4 bases outside the gene matches.

The chain combines TRBV4-2 with TRBJ1-1, with D tentatively TRBD1 (5 bases). Trimming removed 0 bases from V and 5 bases from J, with 7 bases in between. The CDR3 spans 13 residues. CDR1 is LGHNA and CDR2 is YNFKEQ in the germline V gene. In DNA, the CDR3 is TGTGCCAGCAGCCAAGAATACAGGACTGAAGCTTTCTTT. As protein: CASSQEYRTEAFF.

V usage is TRBV6-2 or TRBV6-3 and J usage is TRBJ2-3; TRBD1 matches 10 bases. CDR1 MNHEY and CDR2 SVGEGT come from the germline V gene. There are 16 residues in the CDR3. The ends lost 8 bases at V and 2 bases at J; junction bases unmatched: 10. CDR3 amino acids: CASVRQGAGYTDTQYF. The CDR3 nucleotides read TGTGCCAGCGTGAGACAGGGGGCCGGATACACAGATACGCAGTATTTT.

Only a few counts were recorded for this clonotype. The CDR3 bases are TGTGCCAGCAAAAGGGTGACTAGCGGGTCCCACAGCACAGATACGCAGTATTTT. Its translation: CASKRVTSGSHSTDTQYF. The rearrangement joins TRBV2 to TRBJ2-3, with TRBD2 matching over 10 bases. CDR1 SNHLY and CDR2 FYNNEI come from the germline V gene. The CDR3 is 18 residues long. J lost 0 bases, V lost 7 bases, and 13 bases had no gene match.

The V and J genes are TRBV2 and TRBJ2-3; 10 positions match TRBD1. Germline loops: CDR1 SNHLY, CDR2 FYNNEI. The length of the CDR3 is 14 residues. Trimming removed 8 bases from V and 5 bases from J; junction bases left unmatched: 7. CDR3 loop: CASGPGQGIDTQYF. CDR3 coding DNA: TGTGCCAGCGGACCGGGACAGGGGATAGATACGCAGTATTTT.

This clonotype was seen repeatedly, ten times or more. V usage is TRBV6-6 and J usage is TRBJ2-7; D may be TRBD1 (6 bases). CDR3 size: 13 residues. V lost 5 bases, J lost 1 base, and 9 bases lay in between. Germline CDR1 is MNHNY and CDR2 is SVGAGI (reference sequence). CDR3 nucleotide sequence: TGTGCCAGCAGTATGGACAGATCCTACGAGCAGTACTTC. This codes for CASSMDRSYEQYF.

Many counts were recorded for this clonotype. The chain is built from TRBV12-3 or TRBV12-4 and TRBJ2-3; 8 bases agree with TRBD1. This CDR3 spans 15 amino acids. J lost 4 bases, V lost 5 bases, and 8 bases had no gene match. The CDR3 spells CASSLGQGGPDTQYF. The CDR3 nucleotides read TGTGCCAGCAGTCTTGGACAGGGAGGTCCAGATACGCAGTATTTT.

Ten or more counts support this clonotype. The J gene is TRBJ1-2, the V gene TRBV10-3; D is perhaps TRBD1 (5 bases). The germline gives CDR1 ENHRY, CDR2 SYGVKD. CDR3 length equals 13 residues. Trimming shortened V by 5 bases and J by 5 bases, and 12 bases separated the two germline ends. CDR3 residues: CAISSGTGYGYTF. The CDR3 region has the DNA TGTGCCATCAGTTCCGGGACGGGATATGGCTACACCTTC.